This record looks at one T cell receptor beta chain sequence and its context. What this receptor recognizes is not known. Base qualities were left out, and no much larger clone turns up one base away. Sample time point, as interpreted from the label and publication: about 28 days (+/-7) after the second vaccine dose. AZD1222 recipients with second doses at about 4 weeks or about 12 weeks were pooled, because spike-specific TCR depth and breadth did not differ between schedules. Vaccinee samples were obtained from the UK trials COV001 and COV002, which included a single-blind randomized controlled phase 2/3 trial of AZD1222 (ChAdOx1 nCoV-19) in healthy adults. For TCRbeta chain sequencing, PBMC samples from trial participants were taken at day 0 and at day 28 after the second dose. Relative to germline, V is 5 bases shorter and J is 4 bases shorter, with 8 bases between their ends. From the germline V gene, CDR1 is LGHNA and CDR2 is YNFKEQ. The CDR3 measures 13 amino acids from cysteine to phenylalanine. Kept here is only the CDR3 DNA, which spans 39 bases and is read in frame from base 1.

These data come from a study of T cell responses to AZD1222 COVID-19 vaccine (dated by TCRdb to the early 2020s). The study in broad terms: A total of 230 to 250 trial participants underwent TCR sequencing, of whom 200 to 220 had received two doses of AZD1222 and approximately 26 had received two doses of the MenACWY control vaccine. Trial participants were enrolled into age subgroups of 18-55, 56-69 and 70-plus years, which contained about 150, 28 and 57 TCR-sequenced participants, respectively. What the study reported, not specific to this receptor: Only five to seven AZD1222 recipients were SARS-CoV-2 seropositive at baseline, limiting conclusions about previously exposed vaccinees. Spike-specific TCR breadth and depth rose significantly after two AZD1222 doses compared with day 0 and with MenACWY recipients. In the small 56-69-year group, the increase in depth fell short of significance, most likely because of low power. Participants were mostly white British, with more females than males. The authors suggested clonal diversity may have been underestimated. Because no day 14 peak-response samples were available, repertoires were characterized only after the peak T cell response. The whole spike protein was spanned by vaccine-associated CD4 TCRs, and dominant responses were seen in regions 160-218 and 743-854. Reportedly, almost half of the unique spike-specific TCRs recognized epitopes lying outside the regions that are mutated in the B.1.351 and B.1.1.7 variants.

The CDR3 regions of human TCRbeta chains were analyzed by immunosequencing. Under the source paper's analysis protocol: TCRs in the repertoires were matched against a reference library of SARS-CoV-2-specific TCRs that had been generated with the MIRA antigen-specificity platform. Breadth was defined as the fraction of unique TCRs that were SARS-CoV-2-associated. Depth was defined as the fraction of total T cells that were SARS-CoV-2-associated. Using the MIRA data, every spike-specific TCR was mapped to the spike region that the TCR reacted to and assigned to either a CD4 or a CD8 class. Log10-transformed breadth and depth values were compared by one-way ANOVA with Sidak's multiple comparisons tests. Entries here come from immuneACCESS through TCRdb and include only in-frame sequences with V and J called. Some clones fail to appear in such tables; in the studies checked, an unresolved V gene covers under half of the shortfall, and the cause of the remainder is unknown. The D gene and trimming were derived from the DNA, and the V and J assignments and clone size from that table. Recorded for this sample are 150,000 or so clones; around 93% of them occurred a single time. The biggest ten clones account for roughly 3.8% of the sample.

The chain is made from TRBV4-2 and TRBJ1-4, with no reliable assignment of the D segment. Sequences were derived from peripheral blood, sampled 28 days after the second AZD1222 dose. This TCR came from an adult who received the AZD1222 COVID-19 vaccine. The CDR3 is CASSDGYNEKLFF. The DNA sequence is TGTGCCAGCAGCGACGGGTATAATGAAAAACTGTTTTTT.